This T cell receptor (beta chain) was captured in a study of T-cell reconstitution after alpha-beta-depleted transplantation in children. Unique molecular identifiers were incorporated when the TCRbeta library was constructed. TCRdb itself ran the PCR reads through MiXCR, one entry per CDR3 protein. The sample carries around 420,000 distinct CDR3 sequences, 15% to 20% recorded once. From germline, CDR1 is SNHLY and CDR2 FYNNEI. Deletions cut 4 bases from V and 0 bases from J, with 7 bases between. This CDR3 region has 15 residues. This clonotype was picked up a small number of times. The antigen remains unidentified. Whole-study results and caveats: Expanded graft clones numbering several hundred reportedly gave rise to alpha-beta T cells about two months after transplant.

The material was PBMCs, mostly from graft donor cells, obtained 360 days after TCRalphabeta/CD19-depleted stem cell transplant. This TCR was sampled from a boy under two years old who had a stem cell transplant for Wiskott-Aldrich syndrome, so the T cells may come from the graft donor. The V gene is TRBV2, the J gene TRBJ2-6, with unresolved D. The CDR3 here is CASSARSSGANVLTF. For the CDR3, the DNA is TGTGCCAGCAGTGCTAGGTCCTCTGGGGCCAACGTCCTGACTTTC.